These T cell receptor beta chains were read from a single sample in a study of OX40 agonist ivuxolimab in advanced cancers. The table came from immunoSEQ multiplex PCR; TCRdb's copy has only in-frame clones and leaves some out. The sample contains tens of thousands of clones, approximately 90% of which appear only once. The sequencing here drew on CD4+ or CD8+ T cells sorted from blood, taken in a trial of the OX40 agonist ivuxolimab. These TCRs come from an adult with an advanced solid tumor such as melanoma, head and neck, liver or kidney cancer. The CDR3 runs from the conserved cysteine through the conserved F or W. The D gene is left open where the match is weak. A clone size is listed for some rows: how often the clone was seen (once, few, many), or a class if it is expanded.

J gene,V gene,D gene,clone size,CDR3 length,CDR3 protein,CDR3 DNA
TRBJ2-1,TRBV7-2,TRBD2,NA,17,CAGSSPRASGSYNEQFF,TGTGCCGGCAGCTCACCCAGGGCTAGCGGATCCTACAATGAGCAGTTCTTC
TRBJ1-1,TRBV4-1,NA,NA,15,CASSQDGQMNTEAFF,TGCGCCAGCAGCCAAGACGGACAGATGAACACTGAAGCTTTCTTT
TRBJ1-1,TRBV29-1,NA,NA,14,CSVTSGSWNTEAFF,TGCAGCGTAACAAGTGGCAGTTGGAACACTGAAGCTTTCTTT
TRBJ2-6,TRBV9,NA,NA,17,CASSVAQSRAGANVLTF,TGTGCCAGCAGCGTAGCCCAGTCGAGAGCTGGGGCCAACGTCCTGACTTTC
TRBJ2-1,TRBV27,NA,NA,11,CASSLRFEQFF,TGTGCCAGCAGTTTGAGATTCGAGCAGTTCTTC
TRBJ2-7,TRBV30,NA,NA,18,CAWSVRILAPDLLYEQYF,TGTGCCTGGAGTGTAAGGATCCTAGCGCCGGACCTGTTGTACGAGCAGTACTTC
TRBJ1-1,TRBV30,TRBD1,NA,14,CAWSAGQGDTEAFF,TGTGCCTGGAGTGCCGGACAGGGCGACACTGAAGCTTTCTTT
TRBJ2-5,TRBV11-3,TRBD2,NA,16,CASSLTSGRARETQYF,TGTGCCAGCAGCTTGACTAGCGGGAGGGCCAGAGAGACCCAGTACTTC
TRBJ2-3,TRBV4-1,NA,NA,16,CASSQDAWGPSDTQYF,TGCGCCAGCAGCCAAGATGCATGGGGACCCAGCGATACGCAGTATTTT
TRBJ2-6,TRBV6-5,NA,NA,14,CASRLNSGANVLTF,TGTGCCAGCCGACTGAACTCTGGGGCCAACGTCCTGACTTTC
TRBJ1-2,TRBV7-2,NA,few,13,CASSWMQGYGYTF,TGTGCCAGCAGCTGGATGCAAGGATATGGCTACACCTTC
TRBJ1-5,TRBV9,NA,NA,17,CARTSRNLGRVGQPQHF,TGTGCCAGAACCAGTAGAAATCTGGGGAGGGTCGGTCAGCCCCAGCATTTT
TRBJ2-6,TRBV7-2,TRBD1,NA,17,CASSPVGQGAGANVLTF,TGTGCCAGCAGCCCCGTGGGACAGGGGGCTGGGGCCAACGTCCTGACTTTC
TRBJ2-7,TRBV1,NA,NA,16,CTSSGGHQTTTYEQYF,TGCACCAGCAGCGGAGGGCATCAGACTACCACCTACGAGCAGTACTTC
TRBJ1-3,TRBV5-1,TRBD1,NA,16,CASRGNAGTAGNTIYF,TGCGCCAGCAGAGGGAATGCCGGGACAGCTGGAAACACCATATATTTT
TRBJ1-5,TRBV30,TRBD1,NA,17,CAWSVGWETGKIQPQHF,TGTGCCTGGAGTGTAGGGTGGGAGACAGGGAAGATTCAGCCCCAGCATTTT
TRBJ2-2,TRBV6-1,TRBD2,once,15,CASSVTSANTGELFF,TGTGCCAGCAGTGTAACTAGCGCTAACACCGGGGAGCTGTTTTTT
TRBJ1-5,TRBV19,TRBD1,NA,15,CASKGGWASDAPQHF,TGTGCCAGTAAAGGGGGCTGGGCCTCCGACGCACCCCAGCATTTT
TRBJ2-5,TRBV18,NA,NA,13,CASLLGIQETQYF,TGTGCCAGCTTGCTGGGAATCCAAGAGACCCAGTACTTC
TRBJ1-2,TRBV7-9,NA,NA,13,CASSPISVSGYTF,TGTGCCAGCAGCCCTATCTCGGTTAGTGGCTACACCTTC
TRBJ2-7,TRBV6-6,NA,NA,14,CASSYSGNTYEQYF,TGTGCCAGCAGTTACTCAGGGAACACCTACGAGCAGTACTTC
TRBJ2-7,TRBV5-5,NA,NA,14,CASSRQGGSYEQYF,TGTGCCAGCAGCCGACAGGGAGGATCCTACGAGCAGTACTTC
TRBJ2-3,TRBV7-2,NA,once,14,CASSFVGSTDTQYF,TGTGCCAGCAGCTTTGTGGGGAGCACAGATACGCAGTATTTT
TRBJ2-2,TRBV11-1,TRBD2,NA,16,CASSYGTSGRTGELFF,TGTGCCAGCAGCTACGGGACTAGCGGGAGAACCGGGGAGCTGTTTTTT
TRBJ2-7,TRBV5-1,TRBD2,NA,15,CASSSGREGRYEQYF,TGCGCCAGCAGCTCAGGACGGGAGGGCCGTTACGAGCAGTACTTC
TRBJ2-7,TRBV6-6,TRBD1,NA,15,CASSLTGTETYEQYF,TGTGCCAGCAGTTTAACCGGGACAGAGACCTACGAGCAGTACTTC
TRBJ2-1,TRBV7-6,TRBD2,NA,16,CASSLAGTSGYNEQFF,TGTGCCAGCAGCTTAGCGGGGACTAGCGGATACAATGAGCAGTTCTTC
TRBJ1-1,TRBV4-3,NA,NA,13,CASSQDRELEAFF,TGCGCCAGCAGCCAAGATCGGGAGTTGGAAGCTTTCTTT
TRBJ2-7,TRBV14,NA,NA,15,CASSQENLPSYEQYF,TGTGCCAGCAGCCAAGAGAACCTACCTTCCTACGAGCAGTACTTC
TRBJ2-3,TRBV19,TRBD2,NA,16,CASSIGTSPHTDTQYF,TGTGCCAGTAGTATAGGGACTAGCCCCCACACAGATACGCAGTATTTT
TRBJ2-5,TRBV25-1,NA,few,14,CASSEVREQETQYF,TGTGCCAGCAGTGAAGTTAGGGAACAAGAGACCCAGTACTTC
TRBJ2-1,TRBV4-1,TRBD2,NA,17,CASSRGGLAGVYNEQFF,TGCGCCAGCAGCCGGGGGGGACTAGCGGGAGTCTACAATGAGCAGTTCTTC
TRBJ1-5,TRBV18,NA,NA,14,CASSPPQGTQPQHF,TGTGCCAGCTCACCACCCCAGGGGACTCAGCCCCAGCATTTT
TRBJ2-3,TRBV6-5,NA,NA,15,CASSPPGLRTDTQYF,TGTGCCAGCAGCCCGCCGGGACTCCGCACAGATACGCAGTATTTT
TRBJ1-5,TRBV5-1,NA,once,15,CASSLLPDSNQPQHF,TGCGCCAGCAGCTTGCTTCCGGATAGCAATCAGCCCCAGCATTTT
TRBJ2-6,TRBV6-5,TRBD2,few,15,CASRPRGAGANVLTF,TGTGCCAGCAGACCGCGGGGGGCCGGGGCCAACGTCCTGACTTTC
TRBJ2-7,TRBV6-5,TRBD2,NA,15,CASSQRLAVKGEQYF,TGTGCCAGCAGTCAGAGACTAGCAGTTAAAGGCGAGCAGTACTTC
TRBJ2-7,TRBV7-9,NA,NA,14,CASRPGEGQKEQYF,TGTGCCAGCAGGCCTGGGGAGGGACAAAAAGAGCAGTACTTC
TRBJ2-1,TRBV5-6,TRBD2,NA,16,CASSLYLTSGYNEQFF,TGTGCCAGCAGCTTGTATCTTACTAGCGGTTACAATGAGCAGTTCTTC
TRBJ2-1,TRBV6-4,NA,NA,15,CASSLGEGARDEQFF,TGTGCCAGCAGTCTAGGGGAGGGGGCACGGGATGAGCAGTTCTTC
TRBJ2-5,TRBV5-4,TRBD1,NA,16,CASSPAGQGRGETQYF,TGTGCCAGCAGCCCCGCGGGACAGGGACGGGGGGAGACCCAGTACTTC
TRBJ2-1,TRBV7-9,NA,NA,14,CASRERTNNNEQFF,TGTGCCAGCAGAGAAAGGACTAATAACAATGAGCAGTTCTTC
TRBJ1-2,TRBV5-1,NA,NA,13,CASSFQGNDGYTF,TGCGCCAGCAGCTTTCAGGGGAATGATGGCTACACCTTC
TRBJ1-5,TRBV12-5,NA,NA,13,CASGLLGNQPQHF,TGTGCTAGTGGGCTGCTAGGAAATCAGCCCCAGCATTTT
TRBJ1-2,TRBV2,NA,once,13,CASKGVANYGYTF,TGTGCCAGCAAGGGGGTGGCTAACTATGGCTACACCTTC
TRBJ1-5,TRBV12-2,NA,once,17,CASRLSNLTRSNQPQHF,TGTGCAAGTCGCTTATCAAATTTGACCCGGAGCAATCAGCCCCAGCATTTT
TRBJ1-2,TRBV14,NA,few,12,CASSQARSGYTF,TGTGCCAGCAGCCAAGCGCGCTCTGGCTACACCTTC
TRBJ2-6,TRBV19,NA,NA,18,CASSIRVGVYSGANVLTF,TGTGCCAGTAGTATACGGGTCGGGGTTTACTCTGGGGCCAACGTCCTGACTTTC
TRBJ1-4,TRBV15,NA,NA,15,CATSSQRGFNEKLFF,TGTGCCACCAGCAGTCAAAGGGGTTTTAATGAAAAACTGTTTTTT
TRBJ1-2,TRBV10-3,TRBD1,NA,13,CAINRQGAGGYTF,TGTGCCATCAACAGACAGGGGGCGGGAGGCTACACCTTC
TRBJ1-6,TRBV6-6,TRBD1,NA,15,CASRARDRNNSPLHF,TGTGCCAGCAGGGCACGGGACAGAAATAATTCACCCCTCCACTTT
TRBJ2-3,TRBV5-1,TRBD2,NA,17,CASSLWLAGGPSDTQYF,TGCGCCAGCAGCTTGTGGCTAGCGGGAGGGCCCTCAGATACGCAGTATTTT
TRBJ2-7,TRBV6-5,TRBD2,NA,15,CASSYDSGGRREQYF,TGTGCCAGCAGTTACGACAGTGGCGGGAGGCGCGAGCAGTACTTC
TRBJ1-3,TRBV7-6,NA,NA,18,CASSLGTRSILSGNTIYF,TGTGCCAGCAGCTTAGGAACTCGGTCGATCCTCTCTGGAAACACCATATATTTT
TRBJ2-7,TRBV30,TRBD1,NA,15,CAWIRPGTGSYEQYF,TGTGCCTGGATTCGTCCCGGGACAGGGTCCTACGAGCAGTACTTC
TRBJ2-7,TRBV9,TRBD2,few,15,CASSAGTSGIREQYF,TGTGCCAGCAGCGCAGGGACTAGCGGGATAAGGGAGCAGTACTTC
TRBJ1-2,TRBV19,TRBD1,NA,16,CASSTNDEQGNYGYTF,TGTGCCAGTAGTACAAACGATGAACAGGGGAACTATGGCTACACCTTC
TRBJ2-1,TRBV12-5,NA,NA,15,CASGLSVRIRDEQFF,TGTGCTAGTGGTTTGAGCGTAAGAATTCGAGATGAGCAGTTCTTC